The 12 T cell receptor beta chains listed next were all sequenced from one sample in a study of blood T cells in healthy people across ages. Using a J-beta primer mix together with a sample-barcoded 5' primer, a second PCR was run for roughly 7 to 12 cycles. TCRdb reanalysed the 5' RACE reads using MiXCR and keeps one entry per CDR3 protein. The profile shows around 1.5 million distinct CDR3 sequences, approximately 59% of them singletons. Sequencing was performed on blood. The source is a man between 18 and 35 years old in good health.

CDR3 coding DNA: TGCGCCAGCAGCCAAGAAGGGGTCGCAGGCAGGGTGATGGATACGCAGTATTTT. It translates to CASSQEGVAGRVMDTQYF. This chain links TRBV4-1 with TRBJ2-3, with D possibly being TRBD1 (5 bases). Germline V gene sequence: CDR1 MGHRA, CDR2 YSYEKL. The CDR3 has 18 residues. V shed 0 bases and J shed 6 bases, with 22 bases lying between them.

As regards this clonotype: One end of the junction varies from germline; a read error may be responsible. The V gene is TRBV7-6, the J gene TRBJ2-7, with 10 bases identical to TRBD2. The germline V gene has CDR1 SGHVS and CDR2 FNYEAQ. The CDR3 is made up of 12 amino acids. CDR3 in amino acids: CAISLAGGEQYF. For the CDR3, the DNA is TGTGCCATCAGCTTAGCGGGGGGCGAGCAGTACTTC.

The chain employs TRBV25-1 and TRBJ2-1; 10 bases agree with TRBD2. Germline CDR1 and CDR2: MGHDK and SYGVNS. With V trimmed by 0 bases and J by 4 bases, 12 bases remained unmatched. This CDR3 spans 19 amino acids. Here the CDR3 reads CASSEYIGSGRSTYNEQFF. As DNA, the CDR3 is TGTGCCAGCAGTGAATATATCGGTAGCGGGAGGTCCACATACAATGAGCAGTTCTTC.

The chain combines TRBV28 with TRBJ2-5; 9 bases are shared with TRBD2. The V gene's germline CDR1 is MDHEN and CDR2 SYDVKM. The length of the CDR3 is 13 residues. The V gene end was trimmed by 7 bases and the J gene end by 5 bases; junction bases not matched to a gene: 5. The CDR3 reads CASKTSGWETQYF. For the CDR3, the DNA is TGTGCCAGCAAAACTAGCGGGTGGGAGACCCAGTACTTC.

V usage is TRBV7-2 and J usage is TRBJ2-5; TRBD1 aligns across 8 bases. The J call may not be correct, given that the DNA end is closer to TRBJ2-7. CDR1 and CDR2 (germline): SGHTA, FQGNSA. This CDR3 has 17 residues. This CDR3 reads CASSSNRGPQGGYEQYF. CDR3 sequence (DNA): TGTGCCAGCAGCTCAAACAGGGGCCCACAGGGGGGCTACGAGCAGTACTTC.

The rearrangement links TRBV6-1 to TRBJ2-5; D is undetermined. This CDR3 has 12 amino acids. Trimming stripped 3 bases from V and 5 bases from J, with 7 bases between. CDR1 and CDR2 (germline): MNHNS, SASEGT. CDR3 region: CASSDMGETQYF. The CDR3, as DNA: TGTGCCAGCAGTGATATGGGGGAGACCCAGTACTTC.

The rearrangement links TRBV6-6 to TRBJ1-1; D is perhaps TRBD1 (5 bases). Germline lookup yields CDR1 MNHNY and CDR2 SVGAGI (reference sequence). V was pared by 6 bases and J by 1 base, with 9 bases between. The CDR3 contains 13 residues. The CDR3 DNA reads TGTGCCAGCAGGGCCGGGGCGAACACTGAAGCTTTCTTT. Its protein product is CASRAGANTEAFF.

The rearrangement uses TRBV29-1 and TRBJ2-5; tentative D call: TRBD2 (5 bases). The CDR3 runs to 15 residues. Per the germline V gene, CDR1 is SQVTM and CDR2 is ANQGSEA. V shed 3 bases and J shed 5 bases, with 19 bases lying between them. The CDR3 spells CSVDNSGLLGETQYF. For the CDR3, the DNA is TGCAGCGTTGATAACTCGGGGTTATTGGGGGAGACCCAGTACTTC. Using reference TRBV29-1 and TRBJ2-5 for the parts outside the CDR3, the full variable domain is SAVISQKPSRDICQRGTSLTIQCQVDSQVTMMFWYRQQPGQSLTLIATANQGSEATYESGFVIDKFPISRPNLTFSTLTVSNMSPEDSSIYLCSVDNSGLLGETQYFGPGTRLLVL.

The CDR3 sequence is CASRTRKKKVEQYF. CDR3 sequence (DNA): TGTGCCAGCAGAACAAGGAAAAAAAAAGTGGAGCAGTACTTC. The J gene is TRBJ2-4, the V gene TRBV6-5; unclear D gene. Germline CDR1 and CDR2: MNHEY and SVGAGI. V dropped 6 bases and J dropped 13 bases, with 22 bases sitting between them. This CDR3 comprises 14 residues.

This chain connects TRBV13 to TRBJ2-1, with TRBD1 as a possible D gene (6 bases). V was clipped by 3 bases and J by 5 bases, with 14 bases between them. The CDR3 length is 15 residues. Germline-derived CDR1 and CDR2 are PRHDT and FYEKMQ (reference sequence). In nucleotides, the CDR3 is TGTGCCAGCAGCTTCACGGCAGGGGCTAACAATGAGCAGTTCTTC. Protein: CASSFTAGANNEQFF.

This chain uses TRBV4-3 with TRBJ2-5, with 10 bases lining up with TRBD2. Matching the DNA end better, TRBJ2-7 makes the J call doubtful. Germline CDR1 is LGHNA and CDR2 is YSLEER. The CDR3 runs to 18 residues. The CDR3 is CASSQAPGKAGGFYEQYF. CDR3 in DNA: TGCGCCAGCAGCCAAGCCCCGGGTAAAGCGGGGGGGTTCTACGAGCAGTACTTC.

There are a few counts of this clonotype. The V call is TRBV5-1, the J call TRBJ2-7; D perhaps matches TRBD1 (6 bases). Trimming took off 2 bases at V and 6 bases at J, with 18 bases between the two ends. CDR3 size: 15 residues. Germline V gene sequence: CDR1 SGHRS, CDR2 YFSETQ. CDR3 region: CASSLGLYRESEQYF. The DNA of the CDR3 is TGCGCCAGCAGCTTAGGCTTATACAGGGAATCCGAGCAGTACTTC.